Listed below are T cell receptor beta chains from one sample, sequenced in a study of T cell repertoires in cytomegalovirus infection. Their antigens are not known. TCRdb analysed the reads with MiXCR anew, one entry per CDR3 protein. The sample contains 46,000 or so distinct CDR3 sequences, 20% of which appear only once. The source material was PBMCs, sequenced either directly or after in vitro stimulation (not recorded which). The receptor source for this set is a human donor in good health (CMV status not recorded). Some clones in this sample may be carry-over from other donors' samples. CDR3s include the opening cysteine and the closing phenylalanine or tryptophan. The D gene is left open where the match is weak. Some rows have no size entry. The others give once, few or many, or a class for an expanded clone.

clone_size: few
j_call: TRBJ2-3
d_call: TRBD2
v_call: TRBV12-3/TRBV12-4
cdr3_nt: TGTGCCAGCAGTTCTGGTGGCGGGAGGGAGCCAGATACGCAGTATTTT
cdr3_aa: CASSSGGGREPDTQYF

clone_size: few
j_call: TRBJ2-1
d_call: NA
v_call: TRBV5-1
cdr3_nt: TGCGCCAGCAGCTTAAGAGGCGGCCCGAGCTCCTACAATGAGCAGTTCTTC
cdr3_aa: CASSLRGGPSSYNEQFF

clone_size: NA
j_call: TRBJ2-3
d_call: TRBD2
v_call: TRBV18
cdr3_nt: TGTGCCAGCTCACGGAGACCGGGGGGGGATACAGATACGCAGTATTTT
cdr3_aa: CASSRRPGGDTDTQYF

clone_size: medium-sized
j_call: TRBJ2-1
d_call: NA
v_call: TRBV5-4
cdr3_nt: TGTGCCAGCAGCGAGGCCCTGCTATACAATGAGCAGTTCTTC
cdr3_aa: CASSEALLYNEQFF

clone_size: many
j_call: TRBJ2-1
d_call: NA
v_call: TRBV7-2
cdr3_nt: TGTGCCAGCAGCTTAGCCTTCCGGGACAATGAGCAGTTCTTC
cdr3_aa: CASSLAFRDNEQFF

clone_size: NA
j_call: TRBJ1-1
d_call: NA
v_call: TRBV10-3
cdr3_nt: TGTGCCATCAGTGAGTCAACGGGTATGGACACTGAAGCTTTCTTT
cdr3_aa: CAISESTGMDTEAFF

clone_size: NA
j_call: TRBJ1-1
d_call: TRBD1
v_call: TRBV15
cdr3_nt: TGTGCCACCTGGGACAGGCTGAACACTGAAGCTTTCTTT
cdr3_aa: CATWDRLNTEAFF

clone_size: many
j_call: TRBJ2-7
d_call: TRBD2
v_call: TRBV7-2
cdr3_nt: TGTGCCAGCAGCTACGGGGGGGGGGGTTCCTACGAGCAGTACTTC
cdr3_aa: CASSYGGGGSYEQYF

clone_size: many
j_call: TRBJ2-2
d_call: TRBD1
v_call: TRBV7-2
cdr3_nt: TGTGCCAGCAGCTTAGTTGGGACAGGGGCCGGGGAGCTGTTTTTT
cdr3_aa: CASSLVGTGAGELFF

clone_size: NA
j_call: TRBJ2-1
d_call: TRBD1
v_call: TRBV10-3
cdr3_nt: TGTGCCATCAGTAGGACAGGAATAAGCAACAATGAGCAGTTCTTC
cdr3_aa: CAISRTGISNNEQFF

clone_size: few
j_call: TRBJ2-6
d_call: TRBD1
v_call: TRBV18
cdr3_nt: TGTGCCAGCTCACCCCGTACGGGACAGGTAGGGGCCAACGTCCTGACTTTC
cdr3_aa: CASSPRTGQVGANVLTF

clone_size: many
j_call: TRBJ1-1
d_call: TRBD1
v_call: TRBV7-6
cdr3_nt: TGTGCCAGCAGCTTAGGACCTGGGACAGGGGAAGCTTTCTTT
cdr3_aa: CASSLGPGTGEAFF

clone_size: many
j_call: TRBJ2-4
d_call: NA
v_call: TRBV4-3
cdr3_nt: TGCGCCAGCAGCGCGACAAGTAACGGGATCCAAAACATTCAGTACTTC
cdr3_aa: CASSATSNGIQNIQYF

clone_size: many
j_call: TRBJ2-3
d_call: NA
v_call: TRBV7-2
cdr3_nt: TGTGCCAGCAGCTTAATCCCAGGCACAGATACGCAGTATTTT
cdr3_aa: CASSLIPGTDTQYF

clone_size: many
j_call: TRBJ2-3
d_call: NA
v_call: TRBV15
cdr3_nt: TGTGCCACCAGCAGAGGCCTAGGGAGTGGAGATACGCAGTATTTT
cdr3_aa: CATSRGLGSGDTQYF

clone_size: many
j_call: TRBJ2-3
d_call: TRBD2
v_call: TRBV5-6
cdr3_nt: TGTGCCAGCAGGTTTTTCGGGGGGAGCACAGATACGCAGTATTTT
cdr3_aa: CASRFFGGSTDTQYF

clone_size: NA
j_call: TRBJ1-1
d_call: NA
v_call: TRBV2
cdr3_nt: TGTGCCAGCAGCGGGGGGTATAAGCGCACTGAAGCTTTCTTT
cdr3_aa: CASSGGYKRTEAFF

clone_size: NA
j_call: TRBJ2-7
d_call: NA
v_call: TRBV15
cdr3_nt: TGTGCCACCAGCAGAGAAGGACAGTCTTACGAGCAGTACTTC
cdr3_aa: CATSREGQSYEQYF

clone_size: few
j_call: TRBJ1-6
d_call: NA
v_call: TRBV28
cdr3_nt: TGTGCCAGCACCCCCGGGGGGGATGGTAATTCACCCCTCCACTTT
cdr3_aa: CASTPGGDGNSPLHF

clone_size: many
j_call: TRBJ1-2
d_call: TRBD1
v_call: TRBV7-6
cdr3_nt: TGTGCCAGCAGTCAAACAGGGGGGGGGGGCTACACCTTC
cdr3_aa: CASSQTGGGGYTF

clone_size: few
j_call: TRBJ2-7
d_call: NA
v_call: TRBV5-5
cdr3_nt: TGTGCCAGCAGCTCCTTGTACGAGCAGTACTTC
cdr3_aa: CASSSLYEQYF

clone_size: NA
j_call: TRBJ2-3
d_call: NA
v_call: TRBV9
cdr3_nt: TGTGCCAGCAGCGGCTTTACAGATACGCAGTATTTT
cdr3_aa: CASSGFTDTQYF

clone_size: many
j_call: TRBJ2-3
d_call: NA
v_call: TRBV7-2
cdr3_nt: TGTGCCAGCAGCTTAGTTCCTGCAGGGTCAGATACGCAGTATTTT
cdr3_aa: CASSLVPAGSDTQYF

clone_size: NA
j_call: TRBJ2-7
d_call: TRBD1
v_call: TRBV7-9
cdr3_nt: TGTGCCAGCAGCTTAAGGGGACAGGGGTTCTACGAGCAGTACTTC
cdr3_aa: CASSLRGQGFYEQYF

clone_size: few
j_call: TRBJ2-7
d_call: NA
v_call: TRBV6-2/TRBV6-3
cdr3_nt: TGTGCCAGCAGCCCTACCACAGGGCCCTACGAGCAGTACTTC
cdr3_aa: CASSPTTGPYEQYF

clone_size: many
j_call: TRBJ2-3
d_call: TRBD2
v_call: TRBV7-2
cdr3_nt: TGTGCCAGCAGCCCTCAACTAGCGGGAAGCACAGATACGCAGTATTTT
cdr3_aa: CASSPQLAGSTDTQYF

clone_size: NA
j_call: TRBJ1-1
d_call: TRBD1
v_call: TRBV6-1
cdr3_nt: TGTGCCAGCAGTGCGTCAAGGGGGCAAACTGAAGCTTTCTTT
cdr3_aa: CASSASRGQTEAFF

clone_size: NA
j_call: TRBJ2-1
d_call: TRBD2
v_call: TRBV4-1
cdr3_nt: TGCGCCAGCAGCCACCGACTAGCGGGAGTCAATGAGCAGTTCTTC
cdr3_aa: CASSHRLAGVNEQFF

clone_size: many
j_call: TRBJ2-1
d_call: NA
v_call: TRBV7-2
cdr3_nt: TGTGCCAGCAGCCAAAGGGGGGGGGGTGAGCAGTTCTTC
cdr3_aa: CASSQRGGGEQFF

clone_size: few
j_call: TRBJ2-7
d_call: TRBD1
v_call: TRBV5-1
cdr3_nt: TGCGCCAGCAGCTTACGGCCGGGGACAGGAACCCACGAGCAGTACTTC
cdr3_aa: CASSLRPGTGTHEQYF

clone_size: once
j_call: TRBJ2-5
d_call: NA
v_call: TRBV7-9
cdr3_nt: TGTGCCAGCAGCTTTAGACTAGGAGAGACCCAGTACTTC
cdr3_aa: CASSFRLGETQYF

clone_size: NA
j_call: TRBJ2-7
d_call: NA
v_call: TRBV7-9
cdr3_nt: TGTGCCAGCAGCCCGTTCAGGGGCGGGACCTACGAGCAGTACTTC
cdr3_aa: CASSPFRGGTYEQYF

clone_size: NA
j_call: TRBJ2-6
d_call: NA
v_call: TRBV12-3/TRBV12-4
cdr3_nt: TGTGCCAGCAAACTCTCTGGGGCCAACGTCCTGACTTTC
cdr3_aa: CASKLSGANVLTF

clone_size: NA
j_call: TRBJ2-3
d_call: NA
v_call: TRBV29-1
cdr3_nt: TGCAGCGTTGAATTGGTAGCGGATACTTGCACAGATACGCAGTATTTT
cdr3_aa: CSVELVADTCTDTQYF

clone_size: NA
j_call: TRBJ1-2
d_call: NA
v_call: TRBV3-1
cdr3_nt: TGTGCCAGCAGCCAAGATGGCGGATTCTATGGCTACACCTTC
cdr3_aa: CASSQDGGFYGYTF

clone_size: NA
j_call: TRBJ1-4
d_call: NA
v_call: TRBV5-1
cdr3_nt: TGCGCCAGCAGCTTGGAAGGCCCTTTCGATGAAAAACTGTTTTTT
cdr3_aa: CASSLEGPFDEKLFF

clone_size: few
j_call: TRBJ2-1
d_call: NA
v_call: TRBV18
cdr3_nt: TGTGCCAGCTCGTCCCGCGCCTTGGATGAGCAGTTCTTC
cdr3_aa: CASSSRALDEQFF

clone_size: many
j_call: TRBJ1-4
d_call: TRBD1
v_call: TRBV7-6
cdr3_nt: TGTGCCAGCAGCTTACCCTGGGGACAGACTTTT
cdr3_aa: CASSLPWGQTF

clone_size: few
j_call: TRBJ2-3
d_call: NA
v_call: TRBV12-3/TRBV12-4
cdr3_nt: TGTGCCACCGCTAGCGTCAGCACAGATACGCAGTATTTT
cdr3_aa: CATASVSTDTQYF

clone_size: few
j_call: TRBJ2-2
d_call: TRBD2
v_call: TRBV7-6
cdr3_nt: TGTGCCAGCAGCTTTCCGGGAGGGCGAGCCGGGGAGCTGTTTTTT
cdr3_aa: CASSFPGGRAGELFF

clone_size: many
j_call: TRBJ2-5
d_call: TRBD2
v_call: TRBV12-3/TRBV12-4
cdr3_nt: TGTGCCAGCAGTCCTAGCGGGAGGGCAGAGACCCAGTACTTC
cdr3_aa: CASSPSGRAETQYF

clone_size: few
j_call: TRBJ1-3
d_call: NA
v_call: TRBV7-6
cdr3_nt: TGTGCCAGCAGCTTAGGCGGTTTTGATGGAAACACCATATATTTT
cdr3_aa: CASSLGGFDGNTIYF

clone_size: few
j_call: TRBJ2-7
d_call: NA
v_call: TRBV27
cdr3_nt: TGTGCCAGCAGTTTATCGATAGGGACCTACGAGCAGTACTTC
cdr3_aa: CASSLSIGTYEQYF

clone_size: few
j_call: TRBJ2-2
d_call: TRBD1
v_call: TRBV12-3/TRBV12-4
cdr3_nt: TGTGCCAGCATGGGGGGACAGGGCCTGATGTGGAACACCGGGGAGCTGTTTTTT
cdr3_aa: CASMGGQGLMWNTGELFF

clone_size: many
j_call: TRBJ2-5
d_call: TRBD2
v_call: TRBV7-2
cdr3_nt: TGTGCCAGCAGCTTAGGAACTCTTGCGGGAGTAGTCGAGACCCAGTACTTC
cdr3_aa: CASSLGTLAGVVETQYF

clone_size: medium-sized
j_call: TRBJ1-4
d_call: NA
v_call: TRBV4-3
cdr3_nt: TGCGCCAGCAGCCCCGGGATCTCAACTAATGAAAAACTGTTTTTT
cdr3_aa: CASSPGISTNEKLFF

clone_size: NA
j_call: TRBJ2-3
d_call: TRBD2
v_call: TRBV4-1
cdr3_nt: TGCGCCAGCAGCCTCGGCGGACTAGCCCCAGATACGCAGTATTTT
cdr3_aa: CASSLGGLAPDTQYF

clone_size: few
j_call: TRBJ2-3
d_call: TRBD1
v_call: TRBV14
cdr3_nt: TGTGCCAGCAGCCACCGACAGGGGGTCAACACAGATACGCAGTATTTT
cdr3_aa: CASSHRQGVNTDTQYF

clone_size: medium-sized
j_call: TRBJ2-3
d_call: NA
v_call: TRBV7-2
cdr3_nt: TGTGCCAGCAGCTTATTCGGCGATACGCAGTATTTT
cdr3_aa: CASSLFGDTQYF

clone_size: many
j_call: TRBJ1-5
d_call: NA
v_call: TRBV25-1
cdr3_nt: TGTGCCAGCAGTGAATCAGGAGGGATTAATCAGCCCCAGCATTTT
cdr3_aa: CASSESGGINQPQHF

clone_size: few
j_call: TRBJ2-3
d_call: TRBD2
v_call: TRBV10-3
cdr3_nt: TGTGCCAACGCCACTAGCGGGAGTCAAGTAGATACGCAGTATTTT
cdr3_aa: CANATSGSQVDTQYF

clone_size: NA
j_call: TRBJ2-1
d_call: NA
v_call: TRBV20-1
cdr3_nt: TGCAGTGCTAGAGATAGCAGGGGCGCTTACAATGAGCAGTTCTTC
cdr3_aa: CSARDSRGAYNEQFF

clone_size: many
j_call: TRBJ1-1
d_call: NA
v_call: TRBV23-1
cdr3_nt: TGCGCCAGCATAGAAGGTGACACTGAAGCTTTCTTT
cdr3_aa: CASIEGDTEAFF

clone_size: few
j_call: TRBJ1-3
d_call: NA
v_call: TRBV4-2
cdr3_nt: TGTGCCAGCAGCCAAGGTTCGGCAGGGGAAGGAAACACCATATATTTT
cdr3_aa: CASSQGSAGEGNTIYF

clone_size: NA
j_call: TRBJ1-5
d_call: TRBD1
v_call: TRBV15
cdr3_nt: TGTGCCACCAGCAGGGGACCCCCAGGGGGCCCCCAGCCCCAGCATTTT
cdr3_aa: CATSRGPPGGPQPQHF

clone_size: NA
j_call: TRBJ1-4
d_call: TRBD1
v_call: TRBV7-9
cdr3_nt: TGTGCCAGCAGCCGAGGGGACAGAACGAATGAAAAACTGTTTTTT
cdr3_aa: CASSRGDRTNEKLFF

clone_size: few
j_call: TRBJ2-1
d_call: TRBD2
v_call: TRBV19
cdr3_nt: TGTGCCAGTAGTTATAGCGGGAGGGTGGGGGAGCAGTTCTTC
cdr3_aa: CASSYSGRVGEQFF

clone_size: many
j_call: TRBJ2-1
d_call: TRBD2
v_call: TRBV7-8
cdr3_nt: TGTGCCAGCAGCTTAGCCTACCGGACACGGCGAGGTAGCGGGTCTTACAATGAGCAGTTCTTC
cdr3_aa: CASSLAYRTRRGSGSYNEQFF

clone_size: many
j_call: TRBJ1-2
d_call: TRBD1
v_call: TRBV27
cdr3_nt: TGTGCCAGCAGTTTAGACAGGGGCTCACCAAGAAATGGCTACACCTTC
cdr3_aa: CASSLDRGSPRNGYTF